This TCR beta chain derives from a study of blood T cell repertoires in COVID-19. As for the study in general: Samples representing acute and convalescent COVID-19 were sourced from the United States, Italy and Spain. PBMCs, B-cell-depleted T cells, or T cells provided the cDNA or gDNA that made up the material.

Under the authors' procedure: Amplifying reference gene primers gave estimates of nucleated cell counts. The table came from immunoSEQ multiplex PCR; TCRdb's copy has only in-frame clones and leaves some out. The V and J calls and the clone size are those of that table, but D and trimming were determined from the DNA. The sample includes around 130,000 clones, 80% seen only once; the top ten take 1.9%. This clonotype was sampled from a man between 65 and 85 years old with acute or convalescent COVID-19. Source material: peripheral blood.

CDR3 bases: TGCGCCAGCAGCTTCCGGGACAGGGTCTACGAGCAGTACTTC. This encodes CASSFRDRVYEQYF. This rearrangement joins TRBV5-1 to TRBJ2-7, with 9 positions matching TRBD1. V lost 2 bases to trimming and J lost 3 bases; unmatched junction nucleotides: 3. Germline V gene lookup returns CDR1 SGHRS and CDR2 YFSETQ. The CDR3 runs to 14 residues.